Following are 8 T cell receptor beta chains from one sample sequenced in a study of human T cells and chemical hapten exposure. TCRdb re-called the RACE reads through MiXCR, storing one row per CDR3 protein. In the table there are 250,000 or so distinct CDR3 sequences, about 7.7% of which are singletons. Time point: pre-sensitization, week 0. The treatment here: therapeutic diphenylcyclopropenone sensitization with weekly scalp DPC. The specimen comprised whole blood, sampled in connection with sensitization to the hapten diphenylcyclopropenone (DPC). The receptors here all came from a man aged 18 to 35 with alopecia areata. Some clones in this sample may be carry-over from other donors' samples.

The sample holds many counts of this clonotype. The DNA for the CDR3 is TGTGCCAGCAGCAAAGCGGGCGACCGCACAGATACGCAGTATTTT. This translates into CASSKAGDRTDTQYF. The chain has TRBV21-1 and TRBJ2-3. TRBV21-1 is reported as a pseudogene. This CDR3 is built from 15 residues.

This clonotype was observed many times. The V gene is TRBV12-3 or TRBV12-4, the J gene TRBJ2-2; D may be TRBD1 (5 bases). The CDR3 spans 16 residues. V gave up 3 bases and J gave up 5 bases, with 16 bases separating them. The CDR3 DNA reads as TGTGCCAGCAGTTTTGGCAGGGTCCCTGGAACCGGGGAGCTGTTTTTT. It codes for CASSFGRVPGTGELFF.

This chain links TRBV20-1 with TRBJ2-7, with D tentatively TRBD1 or TRBD2 (5 bases each). Trimming removed 7 bases at V and 0 bases at J, with 16 bases between. In germline, CDR1 is DFQATT, CDR2 SNEGSKA (reference sequence). The CDR3 runs 14 residues. CDR3 nucleotide sequence: TGCAGTGGGGGCCCCGGGACGGCCTCCTACGAGCAGTACTTC. Amino acid sequence: CSGGPGTASYEQYF.

This clonotype was observed a handful of times. The chain combines TRBV12-3 or TRBV12-4 with TRBJ2-2, with 9 bases matching TRBD1. V lost 6 bases to trimming and J lost 1 base; unmatched junction nucleotides: 9. This CDR3 spans 17 amino acids. The CDR3 coding sequence is TGTGCCAGCAGCCCGACATCGGGACAGGGGAACACCGGGGAGCTGTTTTTT. Amino acids: CASSPTSGQGNTGELFF.

The chain links TRBV11-2 to TRBJ2-3; D remains unclear. In germline, CDR1 is SGHAT, CDR2 FQNNGV. The CDR3 has 15 residues. Trimming removed 5 bases at V and 4 bases at J, with 16 bases between. CDR3 nucleotide sequence: TGTGCCAGCAGCCATGGTGGGTCGAGCCCAGATACGCAGTATTTT. It codes for CASSHGGSSPDTQYF.

This clonotype was picked up many times. The rearrangement joins TRBV12-3 or TRBV12-4 to TRBJ1-3; D is uncertain. V dropped 6 bases and J dropped 0 bases, with 15 bases sitting between them. The CDR3 spans 16 residues. The CDR3 sequence is CASSLRSGLSGNTIYF. The CDR3 DNA follows: TGTGCCAGCAGCCTCAGGTCAGGCCTCTCTGGAAACACCATATATTTT.

The V and J genes are TRBV4-3 and TRBJ2-1; D perhaps matches TRBD2 (7 bases). CDR3 size: 18 residues. Germline CDR1 LGHNA, CDR2 YSLEER. The V and J ends lost 1 base and 5 bases respectively, with 21 bases between them. The CDR3 nucleotides read TGCGCCAGCAGCCAAGCCCCCCTTCGGGGGGCAAGTGACAATGAGCAGTTCTTC. Amino acid sequence: CASSQAPLRGASDNEQFF.

Note on this clonotype: Compared with germline, one end of the junction differs, possibly owing to a read error. CDR3 amino acids: CASSVGTRTDTQYF. CDR3 nucleotide sequence: TGTGCCAGCAGCGTAGGGACACGCACAGATACACAGTATTTT. The chain links TRBV9 to TRBJ2-3; perhaps TRBD1 as D (5 bases). The CDR3 is made up of 14 amino acids. Germline values: CDR1 SGDLS, CDR2 YYNGEE.